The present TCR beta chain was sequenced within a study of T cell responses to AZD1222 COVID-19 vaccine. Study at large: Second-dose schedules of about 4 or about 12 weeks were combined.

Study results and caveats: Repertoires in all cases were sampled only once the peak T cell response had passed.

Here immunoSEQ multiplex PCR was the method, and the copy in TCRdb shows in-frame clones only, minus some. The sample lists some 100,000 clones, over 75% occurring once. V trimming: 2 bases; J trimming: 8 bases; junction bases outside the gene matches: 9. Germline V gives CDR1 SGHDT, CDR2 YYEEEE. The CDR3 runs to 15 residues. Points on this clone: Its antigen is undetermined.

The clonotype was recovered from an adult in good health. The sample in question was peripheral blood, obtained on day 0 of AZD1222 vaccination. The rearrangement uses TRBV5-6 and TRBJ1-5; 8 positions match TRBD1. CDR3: CASSLGQGPWEPQHF. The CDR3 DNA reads TGTGCCAGCAGCTTAGGACAGGGACCCTGGGAGCCCCAGCATTTT.